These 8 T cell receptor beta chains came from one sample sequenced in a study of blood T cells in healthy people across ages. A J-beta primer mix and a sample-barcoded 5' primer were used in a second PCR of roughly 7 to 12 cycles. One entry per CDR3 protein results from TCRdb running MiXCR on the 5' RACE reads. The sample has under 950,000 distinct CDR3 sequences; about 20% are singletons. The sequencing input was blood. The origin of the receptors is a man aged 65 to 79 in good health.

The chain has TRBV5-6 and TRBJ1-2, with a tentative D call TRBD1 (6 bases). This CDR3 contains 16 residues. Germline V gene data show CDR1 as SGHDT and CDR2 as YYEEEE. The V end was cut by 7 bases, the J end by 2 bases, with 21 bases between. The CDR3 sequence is CASFGQRDRLNYGYTF. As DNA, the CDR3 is TGTGCCAGCTTCGGACAGCGAGACCGACTGAACTATGGCTACACCTTC.

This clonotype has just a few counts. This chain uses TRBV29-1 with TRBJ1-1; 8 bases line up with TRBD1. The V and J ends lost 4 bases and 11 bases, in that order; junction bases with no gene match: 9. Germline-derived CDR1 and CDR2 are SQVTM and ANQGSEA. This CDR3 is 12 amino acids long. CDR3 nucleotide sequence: TGCAGCGTTGCCGGGACAGGCTTCATGGCTTTCTTT. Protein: CSVAGTGFMAFF.

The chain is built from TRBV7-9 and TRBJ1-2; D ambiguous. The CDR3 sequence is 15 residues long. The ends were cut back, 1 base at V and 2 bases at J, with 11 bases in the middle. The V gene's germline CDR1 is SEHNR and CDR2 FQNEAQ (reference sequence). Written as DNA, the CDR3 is TGTGCCAGCAGCTTAGGAGTCGGAGTAAACTATGGCTACACCTTC. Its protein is CASSLGVGVNYGYTF. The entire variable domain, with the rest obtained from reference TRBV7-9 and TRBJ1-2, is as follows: DTGVSQNPRHKITKRGQNVTFRCDPISEHNRLYWYRQTLGQGPEFLTYFQNEAQLEKSRLLSDRFSAERPKGSFSTLEIQRTEQGDSAMYLCASSLGVGVNYGYTFGSGTRLTVV.

DNA for the CDR3: TGTGCCAGCACCCTAGGACTAGCGGGAGTTTTTGAGCAGTTCTTC. This translates into CASTLGLAGVFEQFF. This rearrangement joins TRBV7-2 to TRBJ2-1; TRBD2 agrees at 13 bases. Germline CDR1 reads SGHTA; CDR2 reads FQGNSA. J was trimmed by 9 bases and V by 7 bases; bases with no gene match: 9. This CDR3 is 15 amino acids long.

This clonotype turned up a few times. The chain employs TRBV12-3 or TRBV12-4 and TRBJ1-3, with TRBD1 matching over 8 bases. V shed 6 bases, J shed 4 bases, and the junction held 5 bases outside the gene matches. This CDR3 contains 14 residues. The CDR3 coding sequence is TGTGCCAGCAGATCGGACAGGGCCGGAAACACCATATATTTT. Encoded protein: CASRSDRAGNTIYF.

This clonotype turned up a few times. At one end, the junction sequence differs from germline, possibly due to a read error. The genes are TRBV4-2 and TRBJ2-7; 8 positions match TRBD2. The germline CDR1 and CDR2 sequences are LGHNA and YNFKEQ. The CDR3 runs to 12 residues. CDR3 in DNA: TGTGCCAGCAGCCAAGATGGGACTAGAGTGTTCTTC. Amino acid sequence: CASSQDGTRVFF.

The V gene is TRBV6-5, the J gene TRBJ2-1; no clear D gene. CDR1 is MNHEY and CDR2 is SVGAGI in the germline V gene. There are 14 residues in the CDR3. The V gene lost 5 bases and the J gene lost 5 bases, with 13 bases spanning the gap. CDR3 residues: CASSRDGPNNEQFF. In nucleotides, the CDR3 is TGTGCCAGCAGTCGTGATGGGCCTAACAATGAGCAGTTCTTC.

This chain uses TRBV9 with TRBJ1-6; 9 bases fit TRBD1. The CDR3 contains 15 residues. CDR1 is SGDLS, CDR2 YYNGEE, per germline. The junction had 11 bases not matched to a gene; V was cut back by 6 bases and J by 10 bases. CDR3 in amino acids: CASTRSGTGLSPLHF. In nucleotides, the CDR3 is TGTGCCAGCACCAGGTCCGGGACAGGGCTCTCACCCCTCCACTTT.